These T cell receptor beta chains were read from a single sample in a study of Ad26.COV2.S vaccination and SARS-CoV-2 variants. TCRdb keeps only in-frame clones here, not all; method: immunoSEQ multiplex PCR. Seen here are approximately 420,000 clones, 88% observed once, and the top ten hold 3.5%. The sequenced sample was peripheral blood, obtained in a trial of Ad26.COV2.S vaccine versus placebo. These receptors came from a person between 18 and 65 years old who received the Ad26.COV2.S COVID-19 vaccine or a placebo. The CDR3 runs from the conserved cysteine through the conserved F or W. The D gene is left open where the match is weak.

cdr3_nt: TGTGCCAGCAGCTTAGCGCGGGGAGGGGGCGGTTCAGATACGCAGTATTTT; cdr3_aa: CASSLARGGGGSDTQYF; j_call: TRBJ2-3; d_call: .; v_call: TRBV7-2
cdr3_nt: TGTGCCAGCAGCTTTATGGACGATAGCTTGAGAGCTTTCTTT; cdr3_aa: CASSFMDDSLRAFF; j_call: TRBJ1-1; d_call: .; v_call: TRBV5-6
cdr3_nt: TGTGCCAGCAGTTTATCAGGTATGAATGAGCAGTTCTTC; cdr3_aa: CASSLSGMNEQFF; j_call: TRBJ2-1; d_call: .; v_call: TRBV27
cdr3_nt: TGTGCCAGCAGCTCAGACAGTCAGGGCTACACCTTC; cdr3_aa: CASSSDSQGYTF; j_call: TRBJ1-2; d_call: .; v_call: TRBV5-5
cdr3_nt: TGTGCCAGCAGCCAAGGACAGGGGTGGCTCTATGGCTACACCTTC; cdr3_aa: CASSQGQGWLYGYTF; j_call: TRBJ1-2; d_call: TRBD1; v_call: TRBV5-6
cdr3_nt: TGTGCCAGCAGCTCTAACCTTGGGAATAACTATAATTCACCCCTCCACTTT; cdr3_aa: CASSSNLGNNYNSPLHF; j_call: TRBJ1-6; d_call: .; v_call: TRBV5-5
cdr3_nt: TGCGCCAGCAGCCAAGGGCAGGGCGCCTACGAGCAGTACTTC; cdr3_aa: CASSQGQGAYEQYF; j_call: TRBJ2-7; d_call: .; v_call: TRBV4-1
cdr3_nt: TGTGCCAGTAGACCGCCGGAGGTTTTCCTGAGTGGCTACACCTTC; cdr3_aa: CASRPPEVFLSGYTF; j_call: TRBJ1-2; d_call: .; v_call: TRBV19
cdr3_nt: TGTGCCAGCACACCCGGGGGGGAGGACAATGAGCAGTTCTTC; cdr3_aa: CASTPGGEDNEQFF; j_call: TRBJ2-1; d_call: TRBD2; v_call: TRBV5-4
cdr3_nt: TGTGCCACCAAACTAACCGCCGGGACGCCGAACACTGAAGCTTTCTTT; cdr3_aa: CATKLTAGTPNTEAFF; j_call: TRBJ1-1; d_call: .; v_call: TRBV19
cdr3_nt: TGTGCCACCAGCAGAGATAGTCGCCAGGACAGGGACACAGATACGCAGTATTTT; cdr3_aa: CATSRDSRQDRDTDTQYF; j_call: TRBJ2-3; d_call: TRBD1; v_call: TRBV15
cdr3_nt: TGTGCCAGCAGCCAAGCTGGTCGGGATGACAACACTGAAGCTTTTTTT; cdr3_aa: CASSQAGRDDNTEAFF; j_call: TRBJ1-1; d_call: .; v_call: TRBV4-2
cdr3_nt: TGTGCCAGCAGCCCACTTACAGGACAAGAGACCCAGTACTTC; cdr3_aa: CASSPLTGQETQYF; j_call: TRBJ2-5; d_call: .; v_call: TRBV11-2
cdr3_nt: TGCGCCAGCAGCGGAACAGGGACCGGAGAGACCCAGTACTTC; cdr3_aa: CASSGTGTGETQYF; j_call: TRBJ2-5; d_call: .; v_call: TRBV5-1
cdr3_nt: TGTGCCAGCAGCCCTTGGGAATACGAGCAGTACTTC; cdr3_aa: CASSPWEYEQYF; j_call: TRBJ2-7; d_call: .; v_call: TRBV7-9
cdr3_nt: TGTGCCAGCAGCCCAGCCGGGACAGGGAACACCGGGGAGCTGTTTTTT; cdr3_aa: CASSPAGTGNTGELFF; j_call: TRBJ2-2; d_call: TRBD1; v_call: TRBV14
cdr3_nt: TGTGCCAGCAGTCCCACAGGAGGACGGGAGACCCAGTACTTC; cdr3_aa: CASSPTGGRETQYF; j_call: TRBJ2-5; d_call: .; v_call: TRBV7-8